This T cell receptor (beta chain) was identified in a study of T cell repertoires in cytomegalovirus infection. Study background: Public TCR beta signature analysis indicated the presence of both CMV infection and matching HLA type.

TCRdb re-analysed the reads in MiXCR, keeping a single row per CDR3 protein. This sample has 250,000 to 300,000 distinct CDR3 sequences, with around 25% found just once. The ends lost 0 bases at V and 8 bases at J; junction bases unmatched: 6. The CDR3 totals 16 residues. The germline V gene has CDR1 SGHRS and CDR2 YFSETQ. Notes on the study in general: The ex vivo response was dominated by HLA-C-restricted CMV-specific TCR beta clonotypes. Cumulative public TCR beta family frequency identified carriers of CMV plus the relevant HLA.

In regard to this clonotype: What it recognizes is unknown.

The source material was PBMCs. V and J are TRBV5-1 and TRBJ1-6; 9 nucleotides match TRBD1. This TCR derives from a human donor in good health (CMV status not recorded). Some clones in this sample may be carry-over from other donors' samples. CDR3 in amino acids: CASSLAAGQGYSPLHF. The CDR3 DNA sequence: TGCGCCAGCAGCTTGGCCGCCGGACAGGGGTATTCACCCCTCCACTTT. The full variable domain, rest sourced from reference TRBV5-1 and TRBJ1-6, is KAGVTQTPRYLIKTRGQQVTLSCSPISGHRSVSWYQQTPGQGLQFLFEYFSETQRNKGNFPGRFSGRQFSNSRSEMNVSTLELGDSALYLCASSLAAGQGYSPLHFGNGTRLTVT.